A selection of T cell receptor beta chains follows, all from one sample in a study of blood T cells in healthy people across ages. From the 5' RACE reads, TCRdb called clonotypes with MiXCR, one entry per CDR3 protein. The table records about a million distinct CDR3 sequences, roughly half of them present only once. Sequenced sample: blood. The receptor source for this set is a woman aged 55-75 years in good health. CDR3s include the opening cysteine and the closing phenylalanine or tryptophan. The D gene is left open where the match is weak. Size is omitted from some rows. Given values are once, few, many or a class for expanded clones.

j_gene: TRBJ2-7
abundance: NA
d_gene: NA
v_gene: TRBV3-1
CDR3nt: TGTGCCAGCAGCCTCAGCTCGGGGGAGCAGTACTTC
CDR3aa: CASSLSSGEQYF

j_gene: TRBJ2-1
abundance: NA
d_gene: TRBD1
v_gene: TRBV12-3/TRBV12-4
CDR3nt: TGTGCCGGCAGTTGGGGTCTCTACCAGGGGGATGAGCAGTTCTTC
CDR3aa: CAGSWGLYQGDEQFF

j_gene: TRBJ2-5
abundance: few
d_gene: NA
v_gene: TRBV28
CDR3nt: TGTGCCAGCAGTGCGGACCTGCCTAGTGAGACCCAGTACTTC
CDR3aa: CASSADLPSETQYF

j_gene: TRBJ1-2
abundance: NA
d_gene: NA
v_gene: TRBV2
CDR3nt: TGTGCCAGCAGCGGGATTAACTATGGCTACACCTTC
CDR3aa: CASSGINYGYTF

j_gene: TRBJ1-1
abundance: NA
d_gene: NA
v_gene: TRBV6-2/TRBV6-3
CDR3nt: TGTGCCGGCAGGGACACAGGGAACACTGAAGCTTTCTTT
CDR3aa: CAGRDTGNTEAFF

j_gene: TRBJ2-7
abundance: NA
d_gene: TRBD2
v_gene: TRBV29-1
CDR3nt: TGCAGCGCAACGATAGCGGGGGCGTTGGAGCAGTACTTC
CDR3aa: CSATIAGALEQYF

j_gene: TRBJ2-3
abundance: NA
d_gene: TRBD2
v_gene: TRBV10-3
CDR3nt: TGTGCCATCAGTGTTAGCGGGGGCACAGATACGCAGTATTTT
CDR3aa: CAISVSGGTDTQYF

j_gene: TRBJ2-7
abundance: NA
d_gene: NA
v_gene: TRBV29-1
CDR3nt: TGCAGCGTGGACAAGGACAGCCCTAGGGCCTACGAGCAGTACTTC
CDR3aa: CSVDKDSPRAYEQYF

j_gene: TRBJ1-2
abundance: once
d_gene: NA
v_gene: TRBV20-1
CDR3nt: TGCAGTGCCTACCTTGGACAGACCTCTAACTATGGCTACACCTTC
CDR3aa: CSAYLGQTSNYGYTF

j_gene: TRBJ2-5
abundance: NA
d_gene: NA
v_gene: TRBV11-2
CDR3nt: TGTGCCAGCAGCTTAGGTATGGGCCAAGAGACCCAGTACTTC
CDR3aa: CASSLGMGQETQYF

j_gene: TRBJ2-5
abundance: NA
d_gene: NA
v_gene: TRBV4-2
CDR3nt: TGTGCCAGCAGCCCTCTAGATAGCTACGGTGAGCAGTACTTC
CDR3aa: CASSPLDSYGEQYF

j_gene: TRBJ2-1
abundance: few
d_gene: TRBD1
v_gene: TRBV12-3/TRBV12-4
CDR3nt: TGTGCCAGCAGCCAGGGGACAGGGAAGAATGAGCAGTTCTTC
CDR3aa: CASSQGTGKNEQFF

j_gene: TRBJ1-2
abundance: NA
d_gene: TRBD1
v_gene: TRBV6-1
CDR3nt: TGTGCCAGCAGCGAAGCCGGGACAGCCTCTATCTATGGCTACACCTTC
CDR3aa: CASSEAGTASIYGYTF

j_gene: TRBJ2-4
abundance: once
d_gene: NA
v_gene: TRBV7-9
CDR3nt: TGTGCCAGCAGCGTAACCTCCGGTGAATACATTCAGTACTTC
CDR3aa: CASSVTSGEYIQYF

j_gene: TRBJ2-7
abundance: NA
d_gene: NA
v_gene: TRBV5-1
CDR3nt: TGCGCCAGCAGCGGGCGGGGGACAAGACAATCCCTCTACGAGCAGTACTTC
CDR3aa: CASSGRGTRQSLYEQYF

j_gene: TRBJ2-7
abundance: NA
d_gene: TRBD1
v_gene: TRBV20-1
CDR3nt: TGCAGTGCTCAAGACAGGGTAAACTACGAGCAGTACTTC
CDR3aa: CSAQDRVNYEQYF

j_gene: TRBJ2-5
abundance: NA
d_gene: NA
v_gene: TRBV4-1
CDR3nt: TGCGCCAGCAGCCCCAAAGGCAGACTAGACGAAGAGACCCAGTACTTC
CDR3aa: CASSPKGRLDEETQYF

j_gene: TRBJ2-5
abundance: NA
d_gene: NA
v_gene: TRBV29-1
CDR3nt: TGCAGCGTTTACGTCCAAGAGACCCAGTACTTC
CDR3aa: CSVYVQETQYF

j_gene: TRBJ2-3
abundance: NA
d_gene: NA
v_gene: TRBV2
CDR3nt: TGTGCCAACTGGGCGGTAGGCACAGATACGCAGTATTTT
CDR3aa: CANWAVGTDTQYF

j_gene: TRBJ2-3
abundance: NA
d_gene: NA
v_gene: TRBV20-1
CDR3nt: TGCAGTGCTAGAACTCGCAGGACCGTAGGCACAGATACGCAGTATTTT
CDR3aa: CSARTRRTVGTDTQYF